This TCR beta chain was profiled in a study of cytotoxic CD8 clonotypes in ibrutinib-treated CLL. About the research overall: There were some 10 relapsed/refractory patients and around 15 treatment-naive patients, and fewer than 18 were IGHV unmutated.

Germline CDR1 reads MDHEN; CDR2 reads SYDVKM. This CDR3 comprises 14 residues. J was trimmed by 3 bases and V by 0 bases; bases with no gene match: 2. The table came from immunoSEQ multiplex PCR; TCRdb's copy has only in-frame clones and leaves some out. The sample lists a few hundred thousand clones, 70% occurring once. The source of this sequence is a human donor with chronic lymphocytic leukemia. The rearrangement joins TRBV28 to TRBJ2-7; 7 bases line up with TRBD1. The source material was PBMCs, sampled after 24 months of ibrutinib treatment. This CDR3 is CASSLWPGGYEQYF. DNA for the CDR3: TGTGCCAGCAGTTTATGGCCAGGGGGCTACGAGCAGTACTTC.